This T cell receptor (beta chain) was documented in a study of identical twins. A few counts support this clonotype. From the 5' RACE reads, TCRdb called clonotypes with MiXCR, one entry per CDR3 protein. This table holds about 520,000 distinct CDR3 sequences, 22% found once. The CDR3 length is 16 residues. Germline CDR1 LGHNA, CDR2 YSLEER. V lost 1 base and J lost 2; bases outside the gene matches: 4. Another study also made use of these data, one on T cells expressing NK-cell markers. This second study says: The eight sequenced donors comprised seven who were HCMV-seropositive and one who was seronegative. In several experiments, sorting was restricted to alpha-beta TCR T cells by an anti-gamma-delta TCR antibody. Dominance of the CD3+CD56-NKG2C+ fraction by these clonotypes also held in a few donors. It is unclear if expanded NKG2C-expressing clones target HCMV antigens.

This receptor was obtained from a woman in her late teens or twenties in good health. The rearrangement uses TRBV4-3 and TRBJ2-5; 10 bases align to TRBD2. Sample: CD4+ T cells sorted from blood. The CDR3 spells CASSQVGLAEQETQYF. DNA of the CDR3: TGCGCCAGCAGCCAAGTTGGACTAGCGGAACAAGAGACCCAGTACTTC.